This TCR beta chain was captured by sequencing in a study of cytotoxic CD8 clonotypes in ibrutinib-treated CLL. The planned depth of sequencing spanned 1 in 200,000 to 1 in 1 million T cells. Generated by immunoSEQ multiplex PCR, the TCRdb table keeps only in-frame clones and is missing some. Of some 130,000 clones listed, 80% to 85% were seen once; the top ten hold roughly 3.3%. Overall study results and limits: Clonality measured at baseline exceeded age-matched healthy donors, tracking circulating CD8+ T-cell counts. Whereas clonality rose at ibrutinib response, it declined toward baseline at progression.

V was pared by 5 bases and J by 1 base, with 8 bases between. This CDR3 is 13 amino acids long. The germline gives CDR1 SGHTA, CDR2 FQGTGA. Library input was about 2.2 micrograms of DNA from cryopreserved PBMCs. Only one count was recorded for this clone. Its target is unknown. This sequence originates from a human donor with chronic lymphocytic leukemia. The rearrangement joins TRBV7-3 to TRBJ2-5; D unclear. The sequencing used PBMCs, collected after 24 months of ibrutinib treatment. CDR3 region: CASSPSFQETQYF. As DNA, the CDR3 is TGTGCCAGCAGCCCTTCGTTCCAAGAGACCCAGTACTTC.